This TCR beta chain is drawn from a study of patients and donors after allogeneic stem cell transplantation. TCRdb analysed the RT-PCR reads with MiXCR anew, one entry per CDR3 protein. The profile covers approximately 170,000 distinct CDR3 sequences, with roughly 22% appearing a single time and around 26% taken by the ten largest. This clonotype was counted a few times. CDR1 SGHRS and CDR2 YFSETQ come from the germline V gene. CDR3 length: 12 residues. Unmatched junction bases numbered 3, after V lost 2 bases and J lost 10 bases. The chain is built from TRBV5-1 and TRBJ2-1, with 7 nucleotides matching TRBD2. This TCR derives from a human donor who was either an allogeneic HSCT recipient or a stem cell or donor lymphocyte infusion donor (not recorded which). It is not recorded whose cells these are; they may come from a transplant donor. The sample taken for sequencing was blood, either unsorted or a sorted T cell fraction (not recorded which). The CDR3 is CASSFLADEQFF. For the CDR3, the DNA is TGCGCCAGCAGCTTTCTAGCGGACGAGCAGTTCTTC.